The 32 T cell receptor beta chains below come from one sample, sequenced in a study of read filtering for tumor transcriptome and immune sequencing. The library was built from 400 ng RNA with molecular barcoded adaptors for alpha/delta and beta/gamma chains. TCRdb ran MiXCR on the reads and lists one entry per CDR3 protein. This table holds 85,000 or so distinct CDR3 sequences, more than 9% found once. The sequenced sample was a population of CD138-negative cells sorted from bone marrow. These receptors were obtained from a donor over 35 with multiple myeloma.

Of note for this clonotype: This likely stems from a read error, as it lies one base from a far larger clone. This chain uses TRBV10-3 with TRBJ2-1, with TRBD1 matching over 12 bases. The germline gives CDR1 ENHRY, CDR2 SYGVKD. The CDR3 covers 18 residues. The CDR3: CASTPGQGARGESNEQFF. CDR3 DNA sequence: TGCGCCAGCACCCCGGGACAGGGGGCGAGGGGGGAGAGCAATGAGCAGTTCTTC.

This clonotype was seen a handful of times. A much larger clonotype is one base distant, so this may be a read error. The chain employs TRBV5-1 and TRBJ1-1; D gene unclear. This CDR3 has 13 amino acids. Germline CDR1 reads SGHRS; CDR2 reads YFSETQ. The CDR3 is CASSVTVNTEASF. As DNA, the CDR3 is TGCGCCAGCAGCGTTACAGTGAACACTGAAGCTTCCTTT.

Worth noting for this clonotype: One end of the junction fails to match germline, which may point to a read error. The chain combines TRBV4-1 with TRBJ2-1; 7 bases match TRBD1. Germline V lookup: CDR1 MGHRA, CDR2 YSYEKL. The CDR3 extends over 15 amino acids. The CDR3 DNA is TGCGCCAGCAGACCCCCGGGACAGACTAACAATGGGCAGTTCTTC. Its protein is CASRPPGQTNNGQFF.

Many counts were recorded for this clonotype. The rearrangement joins TRBV20-1 to TRBJ2-5, with D possibly matching TRBD1 (5 bases). CDR1 is DFQATT, CDR2 SNEGSKA, per germline (reference sequence). The V end was cut by 7 bases, the J end by 3 bases, with 12 bases between. CDR3 length equals 12 residues. CDR3: CSVRPGKETQYF. Written as DNA, the CDR3 is TGCAGTGTAAGGCCAGGGAAAGAGACCCAGTACTTC.

The sample holds many counts of this clonotype. The J gene is TRBJ2-5, the V gene TRBV20-1; D may correspond to TRBD1 or TRBD2 (5 bases each). Germline lookup yields CDR1 DFQATT and CDR2 SNEGSKA (reference sequence). The CDR3 runs 15 residues. Trimming took off 3 bases at V and 0 bases at J, with 14 bases between the two ends. CDR3 residues: CSARSGTLYQETQYF. In nucleotides, the CDR3 is TGCAGTGCTAGGTCGGGGACCCTGTACCAAGAGACCCAGTACTTC.

Comment on this clonotype: A clone one base away is much larger, so this may be a read error. The chain links TRBV7-9 to TRBJ1-6, with 7 bases matching TRBD1. The CDR3 is made up of 15 amino acids. The junction had 6 bases not matched to a gene; V was cut back by 5 bases and J by 5 bases. Germline V CDR1 and CDR2: SEHNR, FQNEAQ (reference sequence). The CDR3 spells CASSQGGRNNSPLHF. CDR3 nucleotides: TGTGCCAGCAGCCAAGGGGGCAGAAATAATTCACCCCTCCACTTT.

The chain employs TRBV3-1 and TRBJ2-5; D not certain. Deletions cut 1 base from V and 7 bases from J, with 16 bases between. Germline loops: CDR1 LGHDT, CDR2 YNNKEL (reference sequence). CDR3 size: 15 residues. The DNA of the CDR3 is TGTGCCAGCAGCCAAGCTCAACGTTTGGACGTGACCCAGTACTTC. Translating it yields CASSQAQRLDVTQYF.

This clonotype came up many times. The chain employs TRBV5-1 and TRBJ1-1; D perhaps matches TRBD1 (6 bases). Trimming took 4 bases from V and 0 from J, leaving 16 bases between them. The germline CDR1 and CDR2 sequences are SGHRS and YFSETQ. The CDR3 has 16 residues. This chain's CDR3 is CASSLGRGAVNTEAFF. The CDR3 DNA reads TGCGCCAGCAGCCTTGGACGGGGGGCAGTGAACACTGAAGCTTTCTTT.

Ten or more counts support this clonotype. The chain uses TRBV2 and TRBJ2-2, with a tentative D call TRBD1 (6 bases). V lost 5 bases to trimming and J lost 1 base, with 8 bases between them. The CDR3 covers 14 residues. CDR1 and CDR2 from the germline V gene are SNHLY and FYNNEI. The DNA for the CDR3 is TGTGCCAGCAGTCAGGACAGGAACACCGGGGAGCTGTTTTTT. As protein: CASSQDRNTGELFF.

This clonotype was seen repeatedly, ten times or more. The CDR3 nucleotides are TGTGCCAGCAGTTACTCCACGGTGAACACCGGGGAGCTGTTTTTT. It yields the protein CASSYSTVNTGELFF. This chain connects TRBV6-5 to TRBJ2-2; D gene uncertain. Looked up from germline, CDR1 is MNHEY and CDR2 is SVGAGI. The CDR3 loop spans 15 amino acids. Trimming stripped 0 bases from V and 1 base from J, with 6 bases between.

This clonotype was observed at least ten times. The chain has TRBV30 and TRBJ2-3, with TRBD2 as a possible D gene (6 bases). In germline, CDR1 is GTSNPN, CDR2 SVGIG (reference sequence). V was shortened by 3 bases and J by 3 bases, with 16 bases between the two germline ends. The CDR3 extends over 15 amino acids. The CDR3: CAWRAAGGGTDTQYF. DNA for the CDR3: TGTGCCTGGAGAGCCGCCGGGGGTGGGACAGATACGCAGTATTTT.

Ten or more counts support this clonotype. The chain is built from TRBV6-1 and TRBJ2-1; possibly TRBD2 for D (5 bases). The germline CDR1 and CDR2 sequences are MNHNS and SASEGT. V lost 5 bases to trimming and J lost 4 bases, with 12 bases between them. The CDR3 spans 14 residues. The CDR3 spells CASSSSEPYNEQFF. The CDR3 bases are TGTGCCAGCAGTAGTAGCGAGCCTTACAATGAGCAGTTCTTC.

This chain connects TRBV5-1 to TRBJ2-5; D unclear. V was trimmed by 2 bases and J by 4 bases, leaving 6 bases between them. The CDR3 is 12 residues long. CDR1 and CDR2 from the germline V gene are SGHRS and YFSETQ. DNA for the CDR3: TGCGCCAGCAGCTTTGGATCAGAGACCCAGTACTTC. It yields the protein CASSFGSETQYF.

This clonotype was seen ten or more times. The genes are TRBV7-9 and TRBJ1-1; maybe TRBD1 (5 bases). This CDR3 comprises 18 residues. Germline loops: CDR1 SEHNR, CDR2 FQNEAQ (reference sequence). Trimming shortened V by 3 bases and J by 0 bases, and 20 bases separated the two germline ends. In nucleotides, the CDR3 is TGTGCCAGCAGCTTCCTATGGGACCGCCGCCCCATGAACACTGAAGCTTTCTTT. Protein sequence: CASSFLWDRRPMNTEAFF. The full variable domain, its missing parts supplied by reference TRBV7-9 and TRBJ1-1, is DTGVSQNPRHKITKRGQNVTFRCDPISEHNRLYWYRQTLGQGPEFLTYFQNEAQLEKSRLLSDRFSAERPKGSFSTLEIQRTEQGDSAMYLCASSFLWDRRPMNTEAFFGQGTRLTVV.

This clonotype was counted at least ten times. The chain has TRBV6-6 and TRBJ1-1; D is unclear. The V gene lost 2 bases and the J gene lost 5 bases, with 9 bases spanning the gap. The CDR3 consists of 13 residues. Germline CDR1 and CDR2: MNHNY and SVGAGI (reference sequence). The CDR3 coding sequence is TGTGCCAGCAGTTACGAGGGAGGAACTGAAGCTTTCTTT. It specifies CASSYEGGTEAFF.

Remarks on this clonotype: Given a much more abundant clone one base away, this may be a read error. The rearrangement joins TRBV7-9 to TRBJ2-5; 9 positions match TRBD2. This CDR3 is 17 amino acids long. Germline V gene lookup returns CDR1 SEHNR and CDR2 FQNEAQ (reference sequence). The CDR3 reads CASSLGVLAGPQEAQYF. CDR3 nucleotides: TGTGCCAGCAGCTTAGGGGTCCTAGCGGGACCTCAAGAGGCCCAGTACTTC.

This clonotype has just a few counts. No conserved phenylalanine or tryptophan is present at the end of the CDR3, so a read error is the likely explanation. This chain joins TRBV5-1 and TRBJ2-3, with TRBD2 as a possible D gene (6 bases). CDR1 is SGHRS and CDR2 is YFSETQ in the germline V gene. With 2 bases removed from V and 2 bases from J, the gap between germline ends came to 21 bases. The CDR3 loop spans 18 amino acids. CDR3 DNA: TGCGCCAGCAGCTTACTTCAGCCAGCAGGAGGGACCACAGATACGCAGTATCTT. This encodes CASSLLQPAGGTTDTQYL.

This clonotype was counted ten times or more. The rearrangement joins TRBV7-3 to TRBJ2-5; 8 positions match TRBD2. The CDR3 totals 14 residues. The V segment lost 2 bases and the J segment 7 bases; nucleotides outside the gene matches: 6. Germline V gene data show CDR1 as SGHTA and CDR2 as FQGTGA. CDR3 amino acids: CASSLEREYGTQYF. As DNA, the CDR3 is TGTGCCAGCAGCTTAGAGCGGGAGTATGGGACCCAGTACTTC.

This clonotype has only a few counts. This chain joins TRBV20-1 and TRBJ2-3; D is unresolved. Germline CDR1 DFQATT, CDR2 SNEGSKA (reference sequence). The CDR3 runs 14 residues. V was pared by 3 bases and J by 0 bases, with 10 bases between. CDR3: CSASPRSSTDTQYF. The CDR3 DNA reads as TGCAGTGCTAGCCCCAGGAGTAGCACAGATACGCAGTATTTT.

This clonotype appeared a few times. V gene TRBV29-1 combines with J gene TRBJ2-2, with D perhaps TRBD1 (6 bases). V shed 3 bases and J shed 4 bases, with 12 bases lying between them. Germline V gene lookup returns CDR1 SQVTM and CDR2 ANQGSEA. The CDR3 loop spans 14 amino acids. The CDR3 reads CSVDGGTTTGELFF. The CDR3 DNA reads as TGCAGCGTTGATGGGGGCACGACCACCGGGGAGCTGTTTTTT.

There are many counts of this clonotype. The chain couples TRBV10-3 to TRBJ1-2; possibly TRBD1 for D (5 bases). The CDR3 covers 11 residues. CDR1 and CDR2 (germline): ENHRY, SYGVKD. V lost 5 bases to trimming and J lost 7 bases, with 8 bases between them. The CDR3, as DNA: TGTGCCATCAGTCAGGGAGGTGGCTACACCTTC. This gives the protein CAISQGGGYTF.

A remark on this clonotype: The conserved final phenylalanine or tryptophan is absent from the CDR3, which likely points to a read error. No DNA is shown, since the ends of the CDR3 on it are uncertain; the CDR3 is the one TCRdb lists. The chain uses TRBV5-1 and TRBJ2-1; the D call in the table, TRBD1, was not verified against the DNA. CDR1 SGHRS and CDR2 YFSETQ come from the germline V gene. Inclusive of both ends, the CDR3 amounts to 14 amino acids. The CDR3 loop is CASSLGDAYNEQLC.

This clonotype was seen just once. A much larger clone differs by one base, so this may be a read error. Given the absence of the conserved phenylalanine or tryptophan at the CDR3 end, a read error is likely. The V and J genes are TRBV30 and TRBJ1-1; the D gene is possibly TRBD1 (6 bases). The V gene's germline CDR1 is GTSNPN and CDR2 SVGIG (reference sequence). The CDR3 length is 14 residues. V was shortened by 0 bases and J by 3 bases, with 11 bases between the two germline ends. CDR3 sequence (DNA): TGTGCCTGGAGTGTACCGGGGGGCGACACTGAAGCTTTCTTG. Residues: CAWSVPGGDTEAFL.

The V and J genes are TRBV15 and TRBJ1-3, with D tentatively TRBD1 (6 bases). CDR1 is LNHNV and CDR2 is YYDKDF in the germline V gene (reference sequence). This CDR3 has 13 residues. V was clipped by 5 bases and J by 4 bases, with 9 bases between them. CDR3: CATSDRSGNTIYF. For the CDR3, the DNA is TGTGCCACCAGCGACAGGTCAGGAAACACCATATATTTT.

The J gene is TRBJ2-5, the V gene TRBV28; 9 positions agree with TRBD1. Germline V gene data show CDR1 as MDHEN and CDR2 as SYDVKM. There are 14 residues in the CDR3. Losses at the gene ends were 2 bases for V and 7 bases for J; bases not matched to a gene: 5. The CDR3 protein is CASSLPQGAATQYF. The DNA for the CDR3 is TGTGCCAGCAGTTTACCACAGGGGGCGGCGACCCAGTACTTC.

The table lists this clonotype with many counts. A read error is possible here, since a much larger clone lies one base away. The CDR3 DNA is TGTGCCAGCAGCCAAGATTCGCTCAGGCCGCATGGTAATGAGCAGTTCTTC. It translates to CASSQDSLRPHGNEQFF. The chain combines TRBV3-1 with TRBJ2-1, with D hard to call. V lost 0 bases and J lost 7, with 19 bases in between. The CDR3 consists of 17 residues. The germline gives CDR1 LGHDT, CDR2 YNNKEL (reference sequence).

Many counts were recorded for this clonotype. The V and J genes are TRBV5-1 and TRBJ2-2; 9 bases map to TRBD2. J lost 2 bases, V lost 5 bases, and 10 bases had no gene match. CDR3 length: 17 residues. Looked up from germline, CDR1 is SGHRS and CDR2 is YFSETQ. CDR3 DNA sequence: TGCGCCAGCAGTGAAGGTAGCGGGAGTGCAAACACCGGGGAGCTGTTTTTT. Translation gives CASSEGSGSANTGELFF.

This clonotype was counted many times. CDR3 nucleotide sequence: TGCGCCAGCAGCTTGGGGTCCATGATCACAGATACGCAGTATTTT. Translation gives CASSLGSMITDTQYF. The genes are TRBV5-1 and TRBJ2-3; D call uncertain. V was clipped by 0 bases and J by 2 bases, with 10 bases between them. This CDR3 spans 15 amino acids. CDR1 is SGHRS and CDR2 is YFSETQ in the germline V gene.

To note about this clonotype: This clone may be a read error of a much larger clone one base away. This sequence joins TRBV18 and TRBJ1-5, with D possibly being TRBD1 (5 bases). Per the germline V gene, CDR1 is KGHSH and CDR2 is LQKENI. This CDR3 is built from 15 residues. Trimming removed 3 bases from V and 2 bases from J, with 11 bases in between. CDR3 protein: CASSPNQGGNQPQHF. The CDR3 coding sequence is TGTGCCAGCTCACCCAACCAGGGAGGCAATCAGCCCCAGCATTTT. The variable domain in full, completed from reference TRBV18 and TRBJ1-5, reads NAGVMQNPRHLVRRRGQEARLRCSPMKGHSHVYWYRQLPEEGLKFMVYLQKENIIDESGMPKERFSAEFPKEGPSILRIQQVVRGDSAAYFCASSPNQGGNQPQHFGDGTRLSIL.

This clonotype was observed at least ten times. V gene TRBV6-2 or TRBV6-3 combines with J gene TRBJ2-3; no firm D call. Between the trimmed V and J ends, which lost 5 bases and 9 bases, there was a span of 12 bases. The CDR3 is made up of 12 amino acids. Germline V gene data show CDR1 as MNHEY and CDR2 as SVGEGT. CDR3 in DNA: TGTGCCAGCAGTATAGACGGTCCCACGCAGTATTTT. It codes for CASSIDGPTQYF.

This clonotype was counted many times. The chain employs TRBV29-1 and TRBJ2-4; D is undetermined. V lost 2 bases, J lost 0 bases, and 5 bases lay in between. CDR3 length: 13 residues. Germline V gene data show CDR1 as SQVTM and CDR2 as ANQGSEA. CDR3 residues: CSVEQLAKNIQYF. The CDR3 DNA reads as TGCAGCGTTGAACAGCTAGCCAAAAACATTCAGTACTTC.

The sample holds many counts of this clonotype. The CDR3 DNA reads TGTGCCAGCAGTGAACTGGGGGCGTCGATGAACGAGCAGTACTTC. It translates to CASSELGASMNEQYF. This rearrangement joins TRBV2 to TRBJ2-7, with D perhaps matching TRBD1 (6 bases). The V gene's germline CDR1 is SNHLY and CDR2 FYNNEI. Trimming shortened V by 2 bases and J by 5 bases, and 16 bases separated the two germline ends. This CDR3 has 15 amino acids.